The 17 T cell receptor beta chains reported below all come from one sample, sequenced in a study of HIV-infected children after antiretroviral therapy interruption. Stated treatment: PENTA 11 planned treatment interruption arm or continuous ART arm. The TCR library was built from RNA with a 3' RACE protocol and unique molecular identifiers. TCRdb reprocessed the 3' RACE reads with MiXCR, giving one entry per CDR3 protein. The data contain some 90,000 distinct CDR3 sequences, around 6.9% of them seen just once; the ten biggest clones take up 0.9% to 1.4%. The sequencing here drew on CD45RA+ CD4+ T cells from PBMCs, pooled from several time points, taken from a donor given antiretroviral therapy, either interrupted or continuous. This sample's subset: naive CD4+ CD45RA+ CD45RO- T cells. These TCRs come from a pool of human donors with HIV.

This clonotype was recorded at least ten times. This chain connects TRBV7-9 to TRBJ2-7; TRBD1 is a possible D gene (6 bases). The germline V gene has CDR1 SEHNR and CDR2 FQNEAQ (reference sequence). The ends were cut back, 4 bases at V and 0 bases at J, with 13 bases in the middle. This CDR3 spans 15 amino acids. Here the CDR3 DNA reads TGTGCCAGCAGCTCCCGGGACACCATCTCCTACGAGCAGTACTTC. It encodes CASSSRDTISYEQYF.

This clonotype was counted at least ten times. The CDR3 loop reads CASSYSAGRLGQYF. As DNA, the CDR3 is TGTGCCAGCAGTTACTCGGCAGGCCGACTGGGGCAGTACTTC. The chain couples TRBV6-2 or TRBV6-3 to TRBJ2-7; D not certain. CDR1 and CDR2 (germline): MNHEY, SVGEGT. Trimming removed 0 bases at V and 9 bases at J, with 15 bases between. CDR3 length equals 14 residues.

V gene TRBV12-3 or TRBV12-4 combines with J gene TRBJ2-7; tentative D call: TRBD2 (6 bases). The CDR3 length is 15 residues. V lost 6 bases to trimming and J lost 4 bases, with 19 bases between them. The CDR3 protein is CASSVTHGGIYEQYF. The CDR3 DNA is TGTGCCAGCAGCGTAACTCACGGGGGTATTTACGAGCAGTACTTC.

This clonotype came up many times. This sequence joins TRBV7-9 and TRBJ2-1, with 11 bases aligning to TRBD2. Germline V gene sequence: CDR1 SEHNR, CDR2 FQNEAQ (reference sequence). The CDR3 is made up of 17 amino acids. Trimming at V came to 6 bases and at J to 1 base, leaving 8 bases not matched to a gene. For the CDR3, the DNA is TGTGCCAGCAGTCACATAGCGGGGGGGCGGTCCTACAATGAGCAGTTCTTC. It specifies CASSHIAGGRSYNEQFF.

The chain uses TRBV28 and TRBJ2-5, with D unresolved. V dropped 5 bases and J dropped 7 bases, with 14 bases sitting between them. The CDR3 sequence is 13 residues long. In germline, CDR1 is MDHEN, CDR2 SYDVKM. For the CDR3, the DNA is TGTGCCAGCAGTCCTACCAGCCCTGGGACCCAGTACTTC. This sequence encodes CASSPTSPGTQYF.

This clonotype has more than one count but fewer than ten. The chain combines TRBV5-1 with TRBJ1-2; unclear D gene. The CDR3 extends over 13 amino acids. Germline V gene lookup returns CDR1 SGHRS and CDR2 YFSETQ. V lost 0 bases and J 4 bases, leaving 7 bases between the germline ends. The CDR3 sequence is CASSLVGFYGYTF. In DNA form, the CDR3 reads TGCGCCAGCAGCTTGGTTGGGTTCTATGGCTACACCTTC.

This clonotype was recorded at least ten times. This rearrangement joins TRBV6-4 to TRBJ2-3; D is perhaps TRBD2 (6 bases). This CDR3 comprises 16 residues. Deletions cut 6 bases from V and 1 base from J, with 17 bases between. The germline V gene encodes CDR1 MRHNA and CDR2 SNTAGT. For the CDR3, the DNA is TGTGCCAGCAGAGGCCCGGGGGATTATGGCACAGATACGCAGTATTTT. Translated, it gives CASRGPGDYGTDTQYF.

The chain links TRBV6-6 to TRBJ1-2; perhaps TRBD1 as D (6 bases). V was clipped by 7 bases and J by 6 bases, with 15 bases between them. Germline loops: CDR1 MNHNY, CDR2 SVGAGI (reference sequence). The CDR3 is made up of 13 amino acids. CDR3 bases: TGTGCCAGCATCCAAGGGGGGGTTGATGGCTACACCTTC. Amino acid sequence: CASIQGGVDGYTF.

This clonotype was observed at least ten times. The rearrangement links TRBV20-1 to TRBJ2-1, with 8 bases matching TRBD2. The CDR3 runs to 12 residues. The V gene end was trimmed by 6 bases and the J gene end by 10 bases; junction bases not matched to a gene: 8. The germline CDR1 and CDR2 sequences are DFQATT and SNEGSKA (reference sequence). CDR3 protein: CSAKTSAREQFF. Written as DNA, the CDR3 is TGCAGTGCCAAGACTAGCGCCAGGGAGCAGTTCTTC.

The rearrangement links TRBV20-1 to TRBJ1-2; D uncertain. Per germline, CDR1 DFQATT and CDR2 SNEGSKA (reference sequence). Trimming took off 0 bases at V and 5 bases at J, with 4 bases between the two ends. The CDR3 covers 11 residues. CDR3 DNA sequence: TGCAGTGCTAGAGATGATTATGGCTACACCTTC. Protein: CSARDDYGYTF.

This clonotype showed up many times. The chain has TRBV20-1 and TRBJ2-3, with TRBD2 identical over 12 bases. In germline, CDR1 is DFQATT, CDR2 SNEGSKA (reference sequence). V shed 3 bases and J 4 bases; nucleotides not matched to a gene: 5. The CDR3 is 15 residues long. The CDR3 spells CSARPSGGGPDTQYF. The CDR3, as DNA: TGCAGTGCTAGGCCTAGCGGGGGGGGGCCAGATACGCAGTATTTT.

This clonotype was seen a handful of times. This sequence joins TRBV25-1 and TRBJ2-1, with D perhaps being TRBD1 or TRBD2 (6 bases each). Germline V gene lookup returns CDR1 MGHDK and CDR2 SYGVNS. Trimming shortened V by 1 base and J by 8 bases, and 18 bases separated the two germline ends. The length of the CDR3 is 16 residues. CDR3 loop: CASSELGRGGMDEQFF. CDR3 coding DNA: TGTGCCAGCAGTGAATTGGGCAGGGGAGGCATGGATGAGCAGTTCTTC.

This chain links TRBV5-1 with TRBJ1-1, with D possibly being TRBD1 (5 bases). CDR3 size: 12 residues. Trimming removed 7 bases from V and 3 bases from J, with 10 bases in between. Germline-derived CDR1 and CDR2 are SGHRS and YFSETQ. CDR3 residues: CASVRGDTEAFF. As DNA, the CDR3 is TGCGCCAGCGTTCGAGGGGACACTGAAGCTTTCTTT.

This clonotype was picked up one time. The genes are TRBV5-1 and TRBJ1-1; 8 nucleotides align to TRBD1. V shed 0 bases and J 3 bases; nucleotides not matched to a gene: 4. This CDR3 is built from 15 residues. Germline-derived CDR1 and CDR2 are SGHRS and YFSETQ. The CDR3 is CASSLDPDRDTEAFF. The CDR3 DNA is TGCGCCAGCAGCTTGGACCCGGACAGGGACACTGAAGCTTTCTTT. The full variable domain, its missing parts supplied by reference TRBV5-1 and TRBJ1-1, is KAGVTQTPRYLIKTRGQQVTLSCSPISGHRSVSWYQQTPGQGLQFLFEYFSETQRNKGNFPGRFSGRQFSNSRSEMNVSTLELGDSALYLCASSLDPDRDTEAFFGQGTRLTVV.

There are many counts of this clonotype. This chain links TRBV21-1 with TRBJ2-1; the table's D gene call, TRBD2, was not cross checked with the DNA. TRBV21-1 is shown as a pseudogene. CDR3 length equals 21 residues. CDR3 bases: TGTGCCAGCATCGATGTTCTAGGGCTACTAGATCGGGAGCGGGGTTACAATGAGCAGTTCTTC. Protein: CASIDVLGLLDRERGYNEQFF.

This clonotype was seen many times. The rearrangement joins TRBV6-6 to TRBJ1-1; 12 positions match TRBD1. V was clipped by 5 bases and J by 8 bases; unmatched bases: 9. The CDR3 spans 15 residues. Looked up from germline, CDR1 is MNHNY and CDR2 is SVGAGI (reference sequence). The chain's CDR3 is CASSTGTGGRKEAFF. The CDR3 region has the DNA TGTGCCAGCAGTACCGGGACAGGGGGCAGGAAAGAAGCTTTCTTT.

The chain employs TRBV18 and TRBJ2-1, with 9 bases identical to TRBD2. Losses at the gene ends were 0 bases for V and 9 bases for J; bases not matched to a gene: 15. CDR3 size: 18 residues. Germline values: CDR1 KGHSH, CDR2 LQKENI. Written as DNA, the CDR3 is TGTGCCAGCTCACCACCGAGGAATCCGGGACTAGCTGGTAGTGAGCAGTTCTTC. It encodes CASSPPRNPGLAGSEQFF.